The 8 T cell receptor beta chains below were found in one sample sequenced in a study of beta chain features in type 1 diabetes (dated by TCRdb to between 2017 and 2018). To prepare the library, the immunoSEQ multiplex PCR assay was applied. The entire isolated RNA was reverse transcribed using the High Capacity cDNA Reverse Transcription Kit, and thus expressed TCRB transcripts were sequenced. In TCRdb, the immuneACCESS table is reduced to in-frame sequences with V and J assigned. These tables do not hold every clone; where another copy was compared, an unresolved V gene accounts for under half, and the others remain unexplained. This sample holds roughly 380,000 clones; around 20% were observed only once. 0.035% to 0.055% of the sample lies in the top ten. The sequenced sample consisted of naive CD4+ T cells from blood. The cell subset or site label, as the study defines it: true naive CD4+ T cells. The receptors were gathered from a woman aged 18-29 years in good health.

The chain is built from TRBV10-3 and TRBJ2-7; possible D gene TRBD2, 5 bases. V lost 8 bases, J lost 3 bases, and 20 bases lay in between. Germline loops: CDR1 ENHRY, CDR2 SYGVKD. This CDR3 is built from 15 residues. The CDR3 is CAIGIGELSFYEQYF. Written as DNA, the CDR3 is TGTGCCATCGGAATTGGGGAGCTCTCCTTCTACGAGCAGTACTTC.

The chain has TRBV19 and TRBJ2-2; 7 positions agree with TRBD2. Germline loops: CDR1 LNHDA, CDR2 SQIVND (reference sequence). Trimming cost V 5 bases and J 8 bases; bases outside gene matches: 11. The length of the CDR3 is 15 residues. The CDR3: CASSPTTSTIGELFF. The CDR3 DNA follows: TGTGCCAGTAGTCCAACGACTAGCACTATAGGGGAGCTGTTTTTT. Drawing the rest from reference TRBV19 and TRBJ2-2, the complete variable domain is DGGITQSPKYLFRKEGQNVTLSCEQNLNHDAMYWYRQDPGQGLRLIYYSQIVNDFQKGDIAEGYSVSREKKESFPLTVTSAQKNPTAFYLCASSPTTSTIGELFFGEGSRLTVL.

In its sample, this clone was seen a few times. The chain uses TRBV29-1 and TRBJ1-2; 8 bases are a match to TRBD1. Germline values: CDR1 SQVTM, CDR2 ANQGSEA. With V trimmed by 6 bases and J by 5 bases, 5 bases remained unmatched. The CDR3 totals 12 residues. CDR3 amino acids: CSVHGQGYGYTF. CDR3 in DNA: TGCAGCGTACACGGACAGGGTTATGGCTACACCTTC. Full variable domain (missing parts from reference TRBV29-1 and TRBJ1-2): SAVISQKPSRDICQRGTSLTIQCQVDSQVTMMFWYRQQPGQSLTLIATANQGSEATYESGFVIDKFPISRPNLTFSTLTVSNMSPEDSSIYLCSVHGQGYGYTFGSGTRLTVV.

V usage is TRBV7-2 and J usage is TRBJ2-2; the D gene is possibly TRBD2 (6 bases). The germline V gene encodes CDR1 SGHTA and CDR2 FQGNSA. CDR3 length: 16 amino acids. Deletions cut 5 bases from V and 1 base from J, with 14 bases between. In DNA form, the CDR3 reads TGTGCCAGCAGCCTCGTGGGAGGACTGAACACCGGGGAGCTGTTTTTT. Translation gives CASSLVGGLNTGELFF.

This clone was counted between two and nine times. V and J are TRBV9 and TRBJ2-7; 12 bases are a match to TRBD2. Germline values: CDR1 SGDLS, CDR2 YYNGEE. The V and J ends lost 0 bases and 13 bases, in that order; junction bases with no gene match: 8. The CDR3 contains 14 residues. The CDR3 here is CASSVDASGRESYF. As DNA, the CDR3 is TGTGCCAGCAGCGTAGACGCTAGCGGGAGGGAGTCCTACTTC.

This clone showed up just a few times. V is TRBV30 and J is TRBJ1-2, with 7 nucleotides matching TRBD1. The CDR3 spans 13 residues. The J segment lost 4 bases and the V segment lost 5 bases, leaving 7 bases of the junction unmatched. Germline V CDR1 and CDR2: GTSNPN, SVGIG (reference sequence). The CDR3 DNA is TGTGCCTGGGACCCCCCAGGGGGCTATGGCTACACCTTC. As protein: CAWDPPGGYGYTF.

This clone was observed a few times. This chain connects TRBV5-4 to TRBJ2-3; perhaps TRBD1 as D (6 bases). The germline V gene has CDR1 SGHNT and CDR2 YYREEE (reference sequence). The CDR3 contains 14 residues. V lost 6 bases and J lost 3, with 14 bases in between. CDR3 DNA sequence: TGTGCCAGCAACCGACAGGAGGTGACAGATACGCAGTATTTT. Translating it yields CASNRQEVTDTQYF.

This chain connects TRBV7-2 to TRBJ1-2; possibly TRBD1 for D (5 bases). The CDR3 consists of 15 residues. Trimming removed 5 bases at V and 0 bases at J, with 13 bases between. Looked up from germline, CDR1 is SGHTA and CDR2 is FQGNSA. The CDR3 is CASSQGARTNYGYTF. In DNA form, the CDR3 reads TGTGCCAGCAGCCAAGGGGCCAGAACTAACTATGGCTACACCTTC. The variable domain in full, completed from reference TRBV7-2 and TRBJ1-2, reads GAGVSQSPSNKVTEKGKDVELRCDPISGHTALYWYRQSLGQGLEFLIYFQGNSAPDKSGLPSDRFSAERTGGSVSTLTIQRTQQEDSAVYLCASSQGARTNYGYTFGSGTRLTVV.